The 22 T cell receptor beta chains below all came from one sample that was sequenced in a study of blood T cell repertoires in COVID-19. Method: immunoSEQ multiplex PCR; TCRdb's copy keeps in-frame clones and lacks some. The data show 150,000 to 200,000 clones, about 84% seen once. Sample: peripheral blood. Receptor source: a woman in her 30s with acute or convalescent COVID-19.

The J gene is TRBJ2-1, the V gene TRBV15, with D possibly being TRBD1 (5 bases). The CDR3 has 15 amino acids. Germline values: CDR1 LNHNV, CDR2 YYDKDF (reference sequence). V gave up 5 bases and J gave up 5 bases, with 16 bases separating them. The CDR3 nucleotides read TGTGCCACCAGCCCGGATTTTGGGGCTAACAATGAGCAGTTCTTC. Protein sequence: CATSPDFGANNEQFF.

This clone showed up just a few times. V gene TRBV27 combines with J gene TRBJ1-5; a weak D match, TRBD1 (5 bases). This CDR3 region has 12 residues. Germline CDR1 reads MNHEY; CDR2 reads SMNVEV (reference sequence). V lost 2 bases and J 9 bases, leaving 8 bases between the germline ends. The CDR3 reads CASSLLGGPQHF. In nucleotides, the CDR3 is TGTGCCAGCAGTTTACTGGGGGGGCCCCAGCATTTT.

This chain uses TRBV5-6 with TRBJ1-2; tentatively, D is TRBD1 (5 bases). In germline, CDR1 is SGHDT, CDR2 YYEEEE. This CDR3 region has 15 residues. The V end was cut by 3 bases, the J end by 4 bases, with 16 bases between. CDR3 in DNA: TGTGCCAGCAGCTCGGTCCCGGGGGTGGGCTATGGCTACACCTTC. Its protein product is CASSSVPGVGYGYTF.

The genes are TRBV19 and TRBJ2-1; 10 nucleotides align to TRBD2. After removal of 6 bases from V and 4 bases from J, the junction contained 18 bases not matched to a gene. The CDR3 consists of 19 residues. The germline V gene encodes CDR1 LNHDA and CDR2 SQIVND (reference sequence). CDR3 region: CASSPRGSGGTFLYNEQFF. As DNA, the CDR3 is TGTGCCAGTAGCCCTCGTGGTAGCGGGGGGACATTTCTTTACAATGAGCAGTTCTTC.

The chain is built from TRBV19 and TRBJ2-2; 8 bases are shared with TRBD1. V dropped 8 bases and J dropped 6; count of bases not matched to a gene: 17. CDR1 and CDR2 (germline): LNHDA, SQIVND (reference sequence). The CDR3 is 17 amino acids. The CDR3 is CASGARTGWLMAGELFF. In DNA, the CDR3 is TGTGCCAGTGGGGCAAGGACAGGGTGGTTGATGGCCGGGGAGCTGTTTTTT.

This clone was observed a few times. The V and J genes are TRBV11-2 and TRBJ1-1; D gene uncertain. V lost 2 bases to trimming and J lost 0 bases, with 7 bases between them. Germline V gene sequence: CDR1 SGHAT, CDR2 FQNNGV. The CDR3 is 14 residues long. The CDR3 sequence: CASSLNNLNTEAFF. CDR3 sequence (DNA): TGTGCCAGCAGCTTAAATAACTTGAACACTGAAGCTTTCTTT.

This chain connects TRBV7-2 to TRBJ1-2; 9 nucleotides line up with TRBD1. Germline CDR1 and CDR2: SGHTA and FQGNSA. Trimming took 4 bases from V and 4 from J; bases not matched to a gene: 4. The CDR3 length is 14 residues. The CDR3 DNA sequence: TGTGCCAGCAGCTGGGGACAGGGAACCTATGGCTACACCTTC. Amino acid sequence: CASSWGQGTYGYTF. The full variable domain, in which reference TRBV7-2 and TRBJ1-2 provide the parts outside the CDR3, is GAGVSQSPSNKVTEKGKDVELRCDPISGHTALYWYRQSLGQGLEFLIYFQGNSAPDKSGLPSDRFSAERTGGSVSTLTIQRTQQEDSAVYLCASSWGQGTYGYTFGSGTRLTVV.

J is TRBJ2-1 and V is TRBV15; 11 bases map to TRBD2. The junction had 4 bases not matched to a gene; V was cut back by 5 bases and J by 4 bases. The CDR3 runs to 15 residues. Germline V gene lookup returns CDR1 LNHNV and CDR2 YYDKDF (reference sequence). CDR3 DNA sequence: TGTGCCACCAGCGGGATAGCGGGGGGGTACAATGAGCAGTTCTTC. Residues: CATSGIAGGYNEQFF. Complete variable domain (other parts from reference TRBV15 and TRBJ2-1): DAMVIQNPRYQVTQFGKPVTLSCSQTLNHNVMYWYQQKSSQAPKLLFHYYDKDFNNEADTPDNFQSRRPNTSFCFLDIRSPGLGDTAMYLCATSGIAGGYNEQFFGPGTRLTVL.

The rearrangement uses TRBV27 and TRBJ2-7; 7 bases agree with TRBD1. There are 16 residues in the CDR3. Trimming removed 0 bases from V and 4 bases from J; junction bases left unmatched: 9. Per germline, CDR1 MNHEY and CDR2 SMNVEV (reference sequence). CDR3 in DNA: TGTGCCAGCAGTTTATCAGGGGGCGACAGGTATTACGAGCAGTACTTC. Protein product: CASSLSGGDRYYEQYF.

This chain connects TRBV6-6 to TRBJ2-7; the D gene is possibly TRBD1 (6 bases). This CDR3 region has 14 residues. With 4 bases removed from V and 3 bases from J, the gap between germline ends came to 13 bases. The germline CDR1 and CDR2 sequences are MNHNY and SVGAGI (reference sequence). The CDR3 spells CASSSPGQLYEQYF. The CDR3 region has the DNA TGTGCCAGCAGTTCACCGGGACAACTCTACGAGCAGTACTTC.

V is TRBV27 and J is TRBJ2-7; D perhaps matches TRBD1 (6 bases). Trimming removed 5 bases from V and 4 bases from J, with 15 bases in between. The CDR3 runs to 14 residues. CDR1 is MNHEY and CDR2 is SMNVEV in the germline V gene (reference sequence). The CDR3 is CASSTGTSLYEQYF. The CDR3 region has the DNA TGTGCCAGCAGTACAGGGACCTCGCTTTACGAGCAGTACTTC.

The table lists this clone with a few counts. The chain employs TRBV7-9 and TRBJ1-1; D is unresolved. The ends were cut back, 6 bases at V and 0 bases at J, with 14 bases in the middle. The CDR3 spans 15 residues. The germline V gene has CDR1 SEHNR and CDR2 FQNEAQ (reference sequence). CDR3: CASRLRHSMNTEAFF. In DNA, the CDR3 is TGTGCCAGCAGGTTAAGACACAGTATGAACACTGAAGCTTTCTTT. Full variable domain (outside the CDR3, taken from reference TRBV7-9 and TRBJ1-1): DTGVSQNPRHKITKRGQNVTFRCDPISEHNRLYWYRQTLGQGPEFLTYFQNEAQLEKSRLLSDRFSAERPKGSFSTLEIQRTEQGDSAMYLCASRLRHSMNTEAFFGQGTRLTVV.

This clone was picked up one time. The chain has TRBV6-2 or TRBV6-3 and TRBJ1-1, with TRBD1 matching 8 bases. V shed 6 bases, J shed 2 bases, and the junction held 8 bases outside the gene matches. In germline, CDR1 is MNHEY, CDR2 SVGEGT. The CDR3 covers 15 residues. As DNA, the CDR3 is TGTGCCAGCAGCCGAGCCGGACAGGGAAACACTGAAGCTTTCTTT. Protein: CASSRAGQGNTEAFF.

This clone has just a few counts. This chain joins TRBV2 and TRBJ1-2, with D possibly TRBD1 on 6 matching bases. Germline V gene sequence: CDR1 SNHLY, CDR2 FYNNEI. V was shortened by 6 bases and J by 6 bases, with 23 bases between the two germline ends. The CDR3 extends over 16 amino acids. CDR3 bases: TGTGCCAGCAGGATAGGGGGGAGGGGGATAAATGATGGCTACACCTTC. It encodes CASRIGGRGINDGYTF.

This clone was found many times. The gene calls are TRBV27 and TRBJ1-5; D remains unclear. The V gene's germline CDR1 is MNHEY and CDR2 SMNVEV (reference sequence). V was clipped by 1 base and J by 5 bases, with 6 bases between them. This CDR3 is built from 13 residues. CDR3 amino acids: CASSLYRDQPQHF. Here the CDR3 DNA reads TGTGCCAGCAGTTTATATCGGGATCAGCCCCAGCATTTT.

J is TRBJ2-7 and V is TRBV30; TRBD2 matches at 10 bases. The CDR3 has 15 residues. CDR1 GTSNPN and CDR2 SVGIG come from the germline V gene (reference sequence). V lost 1 base, J lost 0 bases, and 3 bases stayed unmatched. The CDR3: CAWSGAGGFSYEQYF. The CDR3 coding sequence is TGTGCCTGGAGTGGAGCGGGAGGGTTCTCCTACGAGCAGTACTTC.

The chain employs TRBV6-2 or TRBV6-3 and TRBJ1-6; no clear D. Germline CDR1 is MNHEY and CDR2 is SVGEGT. V lost 2 bases and J 15 bases, leaving 17 bases between the germline ends. There are 14 residues in the CDR3. The CDR3 reads CASSYRASGVNLHF. The CDR3 DNA reads TGTGCCAGCAGTTACAGGGCCTCCGGGGTGAACCTCCACTTT.

The genes are TRBV4-2 and TRBJ2-7; D is unresolved. Germline V gene lookup returns CDR1 LGHNA and CDR2 YNFKEQ. The CDR3 is 16 residues long. Trimming removed 5 bases from V and 2 bases from J, with 19 bases in between. The CDR3, as DNA: TGTGCCAGCAGCGAACAACAGACAATTCTTCCCTACGAGCAGTACTTC. Translating it yields CASSEQQTILPYEQYF.

The CDR3 bases are TGCAGTGCTAGTAGAGTGCAGGGGGCAAAAGCGGGAGAGACCCAGTACTTC. Translating it yields CSASRVQGAKAGETQYF. The J gene is TRBJ2-5, the V gene TRBV20-1; 8 bases are a match to TRBD1. Germline CDR1 DFQATT, CDR2 SNEGSKA (reference sequence). V lost 3 bases, J lost 4 bases, and 16 bases stayed unmatched. CDR3 length: 17 amino acids.

The chain uses TRBV7-2 and TRBJ2-1, with TRBD1 identical over 9 bases. The V gene's germline CDR1 is SGHTA and CDR2 FQGNSA. The ends lost 11 bases at V and 9 bases at J; junction bases unmatched: 17. The CDR3 consists of 15 residues. CDR3 sequence (DNA): TGTGCCGGTTCGACCCCGGGACAGGGAACGGCTGAGCAGTTCTTC. Amino acids: CAGSTPGQGTAEQFF.

The chain uses TRBV30 and TRBJ1-4, with 7 bases lining up with TRBD1. The CDR3 totals 17 residues. Per the germline V gene, CDR1 is GTSNPN and CDR2 is SVGIG (reference sequence). J was trimmed by 0 bases and V by 4 bases; bases with no gene match: 11. CDR3 sequence (DNA): TGTGCCTGGACCCTCCGACAGGGAATAGCAACTAATGAAAAACTGTTTTTT. This sequence encodes CAWTLRQGIATNEKLFF.

In this sample, this clone turned up once. This chain uses TRBV19 with TRBJ2-6; possibly TRBD2 for D (5 bases). Germline assignment: CDR1 LNHDA and CDR2 SQIVND (reference sequence). V was clipped by 3 bases and J by 0 bases, with 18 bases between them. The CDR3 has 19 residues. CDR3: CASSIGRARVGSGANVLTF. The CDR3 nucleotides are TGTGCCAGTAGTATCGGACGGGCGAGGGTCGGCTCTGGGGCCAACGTCCTGACTTTC.